These T cell receptor beta chains were read from a single sample in a study of regulatory T cells in long-lasting Graves disease. From the multiplex PCR reads, TCRdb called clonotypes with MiXCR, one entry per CDR3 protein. The table has around 330,000 distinct CDR3 sequences, 18% seen once. The source was peripheral blood mononuclear cells (PBMCs), collected at new diagnosis, from a patient treated with antithyroid drugs. These receptors all come from a female donor with Graves disease. CDR3s include the opening cysteine and the closing phenylalanine or tryptophan. A D gene is named only where the DNA matches it firmly. The listing skips clone size in some rows; elsewhere it reads once, few, many or a size class.

clone size,D gene,V gene,J gene,CDR3 protein,CDR3 DNA
many,TRBD2,TRBV11-2,TRBJ2-2,CASSLEGLAGTGELFF,TGTGCCAGCAGCTTAGAGGGACTAGCGGGGACCGGGGAGCTGTTTTTT
many,.,TRBV19,TRBJ2-3,CASSIRQSSTDTQYF,TGTGCCAGTAGTATTCGGCAGTCTAGCACAGATACGCAGTATTTT
many,.,TRBV28,TRBJ2-1,CASSSPGLPSSYNEQFF,TGTGCCAGCAGTTCCCCGGGACTTCCTAGCTCCTACAATGAGCAGTTCTTC
many,.,TRBV24-1,TRBJ2-5,CATSDFGANFPQETQYF,TGTGCCACCAGTGATTTCGGGGCCAACTTCCCTCAGGAGACCCAGTACTTC
many,TRBD2,TRBV11-3,TRBJ2-7,CASRSTSGRLSSYEQYF,TGTGCCAGCAGGTCGACTAGCGGGAGGCTAAGCTCCTACGAGCAGTACTTC
.,TRBD1,TRBV2,TRBJ2-5,CAWGQGGIETQYF,TGTGCCTGGGGACAGGGTGGTATAGAGACCCAGTACTTC
few,TRBD2,TRBV10-1,TRBJ2-5,CASSDELAGRWETQYF,TGCGCCAGCAGTGATGAATTAGCGGGACGATGGGAGACCCAGTACTTC
many,TRBD2,TRBV11-2,TRBJ2-1,CASSTTSGHLPNEQFF,TGTGCCAGCAGCACAACTAGCGGCCACCTCCCCAATGAGCAGTTCTTC
.,.,TRBV20-1,TRBJ2-7,CSARAGGTYSYEQYF,TGCAGTGCTAGAGCCGGCGGGACGTACTCCTACGAGCAGTACTTC
few,TRBD2,TRBV2,TRBJ2-3,CASRAGLGADTQYF,TGTGCCAGCAGGGCGGGACTAGGCGCAGATACGCAGTATTTT
many,.,TRBV19,TRBJ1-2,CASRGGIRGYTF,TGTGCCAGTAGGGGCGGGATTAGAGGCTACACCTTC
many,.,TRBV19,TRBJ2-1,CASSILDYNEQFF,TGTGCCAGTAGTATACTGGACTACAATGAGCAGTTCTTC
many,.,TRBV28,TRBJ1-6,CASSLSRSPLHF,TGTGCCAGCAGTTTATCCCGGTCACCCCTCCACTTT
many,TRBD2,TRBV5-1,TRBJ2-6,CASSGGGSGANVLTF,TGTGCCAGCAGTGGGGGGGGCTCTGGGGCCAACGTCCTGACTTTC
.,TRBD2,TRBV10-1,TRBJ2-1,CASSESGLGLAEQFF,TGCGCCAGCAGTGAGTCGGGACTAGGCCTGGCTGAGCAGTTCTTC
.,.,TRBV5-1,TRBJ1-1,CASSLPLGAGRTEAFF,TGCGCCAGCAGCTTGCCCCTAGGGGCAGGGCGGACTGAAGCTTTCTTT
many,.,TRBV5-4,TRBJ1-6,CASSGRDSPLHF,TGTGCCAGCAGCGGCAGGGACTCACCCCTCCACTTT
many,TRBD2,TRBV5-1,TRBJ2-7,CASRTGLASYEQYF,TGCGCCAGCAGAACGGGACTAGCATCCTACGAGCAGTACTTC
many,TRBD1,TRBV11-2,TRBJ1-2,CASRAGGVGYTF,TGTGCCAGCAGGGCAGGGGGCGTGGGCTACACCTTC
.,.,TRBV10-3,TRBJ1-1,CAISITGRTEAFF,TGTGCCATCAGTATTACAGGGAGAACTGAAGCTTTCTTT
.,TRBD1,TRBV6-1,TRBJ2-5,CASSGGTGGGETQYF,TGTGCCAGCAGTGGGGGAACAGGGGGCGGAGAGACCCAGTACTTC
many,.,TRBV6-5,TRBJ2-7,CASSYSTSLGGYEQYF,TGTGCCAGCAGTTACTCGACTAGTTTGGGGGGCTACGAGCAGTACTTC
many,TRBD1,TRBV6-1,TRBJ1-5,CASRTGGNQPQHF,TGTGCCAGCAGGACAGGGGGCAATCAGCCCCAGCATTTT
many,.,TRBV6-5,TRBJ2-3,CASSYRSSTDTQYF,TGTGCCAGCAGTTACCGCTCTAGCACAGATACGCAGTATTTT
many,.,TRBV6-1,TRBJ1-3,CASRPPGQRSSGNTIYF,TGTGCCAGCAGGCCTCCGGGACAAAGGAGCTCTGGAAACACCATATATTTT
many,TRBD2,TRBV19,TRBJ2-3,CASSTPTSGRRDTQYF,TGTGCCAGTAGTACTCCGACTAGCGGGAGGAGGGATACGCAGTATTTT
many,.,TRBV20-1,TRBJ1-3,CSALDGGSSGNTIYF,TGCAGTGCCCTGGATGGGGGAAGCTCTGGAAACACCATATATTTT
.,.,TRBV27,TRBJ1-2,CATSPGPNYGYTF,TGTGCCACCTCTCCGGGACCAAACTATGGCTACACCTTC
few,.,TRBV11-2,TRBJ2-6,CASSPSYSGANVLTF,TGTGCCAGCAGCCCGAGTTACTCTGGGGCCAACGTCCTGACTTTC
many,TRBD2,TRBV29-1,TRBJ2-1,CSVDGLAGVKNEQFF,TGCAGCGTCGATGGACTAGCGGGAGTAAAAAATGAGCAGTTCTTC
.,.,TRBV11-2,TRBJ2-1,CASSLLWGGYNEQFF,TGTGCCAGCAGCTTATTGTGGGGAGGATACAATGAGCAGTTCTTC
many,.,TRBV2,TRBJ2-1,CASSRDFFSYNEQFF,TGTGCCAGCAGCCGGGACTTCTTCTCCTACAATGAGCAGTTCTTC
.,.,TRBV20-1,TRBJ2-1,CRPRRVSYNEQFF,TGCAGGCCCAGGAGGGTTTCCTACAATGAGCAGTTCTTC
many,.,TRBV10-3,TRBJ2-5,CAINGGIQETQYF,TGTGCCATCAATGGCGGGATCCAAGAGACCCAGTACTTC
once,TRBD2,TRBV6-2/TRBV6-3,TRBJ2-3,CASSYSSGRDTDTQYF,TGTGCCAGCAGTTACTCTAGCGGGAGGGACACAGATACGCAGTATTTT
many,.,TRBV6-2/TRBV6-3,TRBJ1-1,CASRVQDWRGEAFF,TGTGCCAGCAGGGTCCAGGATTGGAGGGGTGAAGCTTTCTTT
.,.,TRBV9,TRBJ1-2,CASSVAGAGYTF,TGTGCCAGCAGCGTAGCTGGTGCGGGCTACACCTTC